The 9 T cell receptor beta chains below come from one sample, sequenced in a study of blood T cell repertoires in COVID-19. Sequenced by immunoSEQ multiplex PCR; TCRdb stores in-frame clones only, minus some. The sample lists about 80,000 clones, 84% occurring once. The sample comprised peripheral blood. The receptors stem from a man aged 50 to 59 with acute or convalescent COVID-19.

The J gene is TRBJ1-2, the V gene TRBV24-1, with a weak D call TRBD1 (5 bases). V lost 3 bases and J 0 bases, leaving 10 bases between the germline ends. This CDR3 contains 15 residues. Germline V gene lookup returns CDR1 KGHDR and CDR2 SFDVKD. The CDR3, as DNA: TGTGCCACCAGTGATCAAGACAGCCCTAACTATGGCTACACCTTC. Translated, it gives CATSDQDSPNYGYTF.

V and J are TRBV29-1 and TRBJ2-3; 14 nucleotides align to TRBD2. The CDR3 has 20 amino acids. V lost 4 bases to trimming and J lost 4 bases; unmatched junction nucleotides: 19. Germline values: CDR1 SQVTM, CDR2 ANQGSEA. CDR3 sequence: CSVGHGALGTSGRAPDTQYF. CDR3 sequence (DNA): TGCAGCGTTGGTCACGGGGCGTTGGGGACTAGCGGGAGAGCCCCAGATACGCAGTATTTT.

V usage is TRBV18 and J usage is TRBJ2-7; tentatively, D is TRBD1 (6 bases). Germline CDR1 is KGHSH and CDR2 is LQKENI. The CDR3 extends over 14 amino acids. V lost 5 bases to trimming and J lost 4 bases, with 15 bases between them. CDR3 residues: CASSTREGQYEQYF. As DNA, the CDR3 is TGTGCCAGCTCAACGAGGGAAGGACAGTACGAGCAGTACTTC.

The gene calls are TRBV2 and TRBJ2-1, with 12 bases that match TRBD2. V shed 4 bases and J 2 bases; nucleotides not matched to a gene: 0. Germline loops: CDR1 SNHLY, CDR2 FYNNEI. CDR3 length equals 15 residues. CDR3: CASSGLAGAYNEQFF. For the CDR3, the DNA is TGTGCCAGCAGTGGACTAGCGGGAGCCTACAATGAGCAGTTCTTC.

The chain has TRBV19 and TRBJ2-7; 10 positions agree with TRBD1. CDR1 and CDR2 from the germline V gene are LNHDA and SQIVND (reference sequence). The CDR3 has 15 residues. Germline trimming cut 3 bases from V and 4 bases from J; bases unmatched to any gene: 6. CDR3 nucleotides: TGTGCCAGTAGTATTCCGACAGGGGGCCGGTACGAGCAGTACTTC. Amino acids: CASSIPTGGRYEQYF.

V and J are TRBV28 and TRBJ1-1; 8 nucleotides align to TRBD1. The CDR3 totals 15 residues. V was clipped by 4 bases and J by 1 base; unmatched bases: 5. Germline CDR1 is MDHEN and CDR2 is SYDVKM. CDR3 nucleotide sequence: TGTGCCAGCAGTTCGCAGGGGGCGCGGAACACTGAAGCTTTCTTT. Translated, it gives CASSSQGARNTEAFF.

This clone was recorded only once. The V and J genes are TRBV7-8 and TRBJ2-5; D might be TRBD2 (10 bases). The length of the CDR3 is 22 residues. The ends were cut back, 4 bases at V and 1 base at J, with 34 bases in the middle. In germline, CDR1 is SGHVS, CDR2 FQNEAQ. CDR3: CASSSPGQGWLAGVRGQETQYF. The CDR3 DNA follows: TGTGCCAGCAGCTCCCCGGGACAGGGCTGGCTAGCGGGAGTTCGGGGCCAAGAGACCCAGTACTTC.

V and J are TRBV28 and TRBJ2-1; 7 bases align to TRBD2. Trimming at V came to 4 bases and at J to 3 bases, leaving 9 bases not matched to a gene. The CDR3 covers 16 residues. Germline V gene data show CDR1 as MDHEN and CDR2 as SYDVKM. CDR3 in amino acids: CASSSSGTILYNEQFF. The CDR3, as DNA: TGTGCCAGCAGTTCTTCCGGGACTATCCTCTACAATGAGCAGTTCTTC.

The rearrangement links TRBV3-1 (or the pseudogene TRBV3-2) to TRBJ1-6; D remains ambiguous. This CDR3 region has 11 residues. Germline CDR1 is LGHDT and CDR2 is YNNKEL (reference sequence). The V end was cut by 1 base, the J end by 14 bases, with 6 bases between. This CDR3 is CASSQARSLHF. The CDR3 region has the DNA TGTGCCAGCAGCCAAGCGCGGTCCCTCCACTTT.